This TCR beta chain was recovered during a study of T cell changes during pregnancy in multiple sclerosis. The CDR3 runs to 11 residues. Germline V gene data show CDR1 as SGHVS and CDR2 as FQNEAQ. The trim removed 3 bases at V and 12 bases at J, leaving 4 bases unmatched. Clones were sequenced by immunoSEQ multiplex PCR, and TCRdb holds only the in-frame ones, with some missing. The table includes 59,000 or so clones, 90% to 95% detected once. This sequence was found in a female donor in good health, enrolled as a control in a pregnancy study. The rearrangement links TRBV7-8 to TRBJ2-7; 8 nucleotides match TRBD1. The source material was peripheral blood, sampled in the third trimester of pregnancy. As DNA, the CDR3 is TGTGCCAGCAGCTTGGGGACAGGCCTGTACTTC. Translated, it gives CASSLGTGLYF.